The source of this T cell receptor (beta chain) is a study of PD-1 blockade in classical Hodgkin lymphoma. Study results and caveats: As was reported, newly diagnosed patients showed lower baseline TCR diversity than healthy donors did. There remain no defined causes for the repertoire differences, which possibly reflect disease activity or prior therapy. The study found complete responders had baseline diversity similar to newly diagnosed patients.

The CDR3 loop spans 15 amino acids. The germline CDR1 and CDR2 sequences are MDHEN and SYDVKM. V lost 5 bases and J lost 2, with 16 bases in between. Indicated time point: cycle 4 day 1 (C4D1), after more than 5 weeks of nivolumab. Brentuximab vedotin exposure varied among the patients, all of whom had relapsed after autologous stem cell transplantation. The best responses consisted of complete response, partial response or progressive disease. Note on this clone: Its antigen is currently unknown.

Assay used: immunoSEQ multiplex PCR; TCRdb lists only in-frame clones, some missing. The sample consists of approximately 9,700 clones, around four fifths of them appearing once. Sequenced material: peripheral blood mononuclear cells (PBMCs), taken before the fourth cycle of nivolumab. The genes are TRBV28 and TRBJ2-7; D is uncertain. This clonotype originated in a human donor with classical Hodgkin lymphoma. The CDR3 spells CASSGATGGAYEQYF. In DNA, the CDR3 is TGTGCCAGCAGTGGAGCGACTGGCGGTGCCTACGAGCAGTACTTC.